This T cell receptor beta chain appears in the sequencing data of a study of cytomegalovirus exposure and HLA in healthy donors. Study results and limitations: First-cohort TCR clusters tended to co-occur in the 95 to 150 validation repertoires, a later analysis found.

This table comes from immunoSEQ multiplex PCR, and its TCRdb copy is limited to in-frame clones, with some not included. This table has about 280,000 clones, roughly 88% appearing once. The study drew the donors from its approximately 120-subject validation cohort, separate from the roughly 700-subject first cohort. As to this clone: Its antigen is unidentified.

Germline V CDR1 and CDR2: MDHEN, SYDVKM. Trimming stripped 7 bases from V and 10 bases from J, with 31 bases between. CDR3 length: 17 amino acids. Material: PBMCs. The chain employs TRBV28 and TRBJ1-1; the D gene is possibly TRBD1 (5 bases). The TCR was taken from a woman younger than 35 in good health and CMV-seronegative. CDR3 in DNA: TGTGCCAGCACCCCTTCTGGGATTTTAAACGCTCGGGGGGGAGCTTTCTTT. Its protein product is CASTPSGILNARGGAFF.